The clone carrying this TCR beta chain came up a few times. Its antigen is currently unknown. From the 5' RACE reads, TCRdb called clonotypes with MiXCR, one entry per CDR3 protein. The sample includes over 350,000 distinct CDR3 sequences, roughly 24% of them seen just once. This entry comes from a study of T-cell memory formation after mild COVID-19. Study background: The study found TCR clusters largely donor specific. Findings and limits, study-wide: Clones shrinking from day 15 to 85 showed even CD4/CD8 mixes; later expanders tilted CD4+. Prior to infection, memory already included some responding clones, suggesting cross-reactive memory joined. CD4+ contracting clones were mainly CM and EM; CD8+ ones, EMRA.

Trimming stripped 3 bases from V and 2 bases from J, with 14 bases between. The CDR3 runs to 15 residues. Germline values: CDR1 DFQATT, CDR2 SNEGSKA (reference sequence). The source of this sequence is an adult woman who had mild COVID-19 (a few samples of this study predate the infection). Cell type and time point are not known. The J gene is TRBJ1-5, the V gene TRBV20-1; D may be TRBD1 (6 bases). The specimen was PBMCs or a T cell subset sorted from them (not recorded which). This CDR3 reads CSASVQDSGNQPQHF. CDR3 bases: TGCAGTGCTAGCGTTCAGGACAGCGGCAATCAGCCCCAGCATTTT.